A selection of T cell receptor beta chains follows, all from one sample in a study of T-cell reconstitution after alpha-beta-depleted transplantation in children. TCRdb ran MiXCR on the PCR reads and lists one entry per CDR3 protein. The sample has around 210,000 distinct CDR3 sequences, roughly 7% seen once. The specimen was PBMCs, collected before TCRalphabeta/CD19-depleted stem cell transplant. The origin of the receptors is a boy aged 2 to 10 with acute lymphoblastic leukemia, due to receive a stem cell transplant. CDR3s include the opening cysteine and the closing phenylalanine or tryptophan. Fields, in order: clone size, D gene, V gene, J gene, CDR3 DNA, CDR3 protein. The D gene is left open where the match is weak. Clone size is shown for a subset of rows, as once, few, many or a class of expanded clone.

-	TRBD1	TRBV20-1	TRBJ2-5	TGCAGTACAGGGACAGTCCAAGAGACCCAGTACTTC	CSTGTVQETQYF
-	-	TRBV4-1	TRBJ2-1	TGCGCCAGCAGTCCAAGTAGTACCAATGAGCAGTTCTTC	CASSPSSTNEQFF
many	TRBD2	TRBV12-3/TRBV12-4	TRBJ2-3	TGTGCCAGCAGTCCTCTAAAGCCGACTAGCGGGACAGATACGCAGTATTTT	CASSPLKPTSGTDTQYF
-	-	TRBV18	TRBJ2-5	TGTGCCAGCTCACCACAGGGACCGATCCAAGAGACCCAGTACTTC	CASSPQGPIQETQYF
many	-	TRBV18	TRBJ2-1	TGTGCCAGCTCACCACCGTCGGACAACTACAATGAGCAGTTCTTC	CASSPPSDNYNEQFF
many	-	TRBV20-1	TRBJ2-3	TGCAGTGGGAAGTTCGGAGAGGTGGATACGCAGTATTTT	CSGKFGEVDTQYF
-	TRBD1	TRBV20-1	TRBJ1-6	TGCAGTGCTAGAGATCTTAGGGGGACAGGGAATTCACCCCTCCACTTT	CSARDLRGTGNSPLHF
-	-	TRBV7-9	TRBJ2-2	TGTGCCAGCAGCCCGGCAGGAACCGGGGAGCTGTTTTTT	CASSPAGTGELFF
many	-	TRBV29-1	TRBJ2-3	TGCAGCGTTGGCCACACAGATACGCAGTATTTT	CSVGHTDTQYF
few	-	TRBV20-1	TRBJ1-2	TGCAGTGCTAGTGGAACCAAGACAGCCGCCTATGGCTACACCTTC	CSASGTKTAAYGYTF
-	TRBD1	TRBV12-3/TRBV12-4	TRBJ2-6	TGTGCCAGCAATCCAGGGACAGGGGCCTCTGGGGCCAACGTCCTGACTTTC	CASNPGTGASGANVLTF
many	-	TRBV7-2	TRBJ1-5	TGTGCCAGCAGCTTAGAGCAGAGCAATCAGCCCCAGCATTTT	CASSLEQSNQPQHF
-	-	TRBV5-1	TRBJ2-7	TGCGCCAGCAGCTTGGCGCCAGGGCTCTACGAGCAGTACTTC	CASSLAPGLYEQYF
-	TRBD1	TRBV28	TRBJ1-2	TGTGCCAGCAGTGAGGGACAGTCCAACTATGGCTACACCTTC	CASSEGQSNYGYTF
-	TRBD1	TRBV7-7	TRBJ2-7	TGTGCTAGCAGCTTAGGGGGACAGGGTATCCACGAGCAGTACTTC	CASSLGGQGIHEQYF
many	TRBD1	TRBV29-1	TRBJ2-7	TGCAGCGTTGAAGGCCGGACCGGGACAGGGTTCGCCGAGCAGTACTTC	CSVEGRTGTGFAEQYF
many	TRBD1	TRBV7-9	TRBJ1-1	TGTGCCAGCAGCCCCGGACAGGGAACTATGAACACTGAAGCTTTCTTT	CASSPGQGTMNTEAFF
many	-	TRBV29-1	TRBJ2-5	TGCAGCGTGACGGGGCTCATAACCGTGCGTGAGACCCAGTACTTC	CSVTGLITVRETQYF
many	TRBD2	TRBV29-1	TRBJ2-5	TGCAGCGGCGCTAGCGGGGTGTCGGTAGAGACCCAGTACTTC	CSGASGVSVETQYF
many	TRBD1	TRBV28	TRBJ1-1	TGTGCCAGCAGACAGGGGTCTGAAGCTTTCTTT	CASRQGSEAFF
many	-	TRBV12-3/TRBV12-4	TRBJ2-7	TGTGCCAGCAGTTTGTGGGCAGGTACCCCCTACGAGCAGTACTTC	CASSLWAGTPYEQYF
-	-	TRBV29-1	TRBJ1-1	TGCAGCGTTGAAGGCGGCAGGGCGAACACTGAAGCTTTCTTT	CSVEGGRANTEAFF
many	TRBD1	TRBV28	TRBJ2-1	TGTGCCAGCAGCGACCGACAGGGCCTGAATGAGCAGTTCTTC	CASSDRQGLNEQFF